Below are 5 T cell receptor beta chains sequenced from a single sample in a study of cytomegalovirus exposure and HLA in healthy donors (dated by TCRdb to the late 2010s). Libraries were built with the immunoSEQ multiplex PCR assay. For the multiplex PCR, a mixture combining 60 forward primers for TCR Vbeta segments and 13 reverse primers for TCR Jbeta segments was used. TCRdb took over this immuneACCESS table, retaining in-frame rearrangements with V and J assigned. Such tables are incomplete; in checked studies, under half of the missing clones stem from an unresolved V gene, and the remainder is unexplained. The sample table shows around 150,000 clones, and roughly 87% are seen once. The biggest ten clones account for around 5.4% of the sample. The sample taken for sequencing was PBMCs. Receptors were obtained from a man between 25 and 39 years old in good health and CMV-seropositive.

This chain joins TRBV9 and TRBJ2-1, with 8 bases matching TRBD2. This CDR3 is 15 amino acids long. CDR1 and CDR2 from the germline V gene are SGDLS and YYNGEE. V shed 4 bases and J 2 bases; nucleotides not matched to a gene: 5. CDR3 protein: CASSPTGGAYNEQFF. The DNA for the CDR3 is TGTGCCAGCAGCCCCACGGGGGGGGCCTACAATGAGCAGTTCTTC.

The chain links TRBV25-1 to TRBJ2-1; D gene ambiguous. V lost 3 bases and J lost 5, with 23 bases in between. Germline CDR1 MGHDK, CDR2 SYGVNS. The CDR3 has 18 residues. The CDR3 loop is CASSDRLPLGRMHNEQFF. The CDR3 region has the DNA TGTGCCAGCAGTGATCGCCTCCCCCTGGGCAGGATGCACAATGAGCAGTTCTTC.

There are a few counts of this clone. V and J are TRBV6-5 and TRBJ1-2; D is unresolved. The germline V gene has CDR1 MNHEY and CDR2 SVGAGI. This CDR3 contains 14 residues. Trimming pared 2 bases from V and 6 bases from J, leaving 13 bases between. The CDR3 DNA reads TGTGCCAGCAGTTACGAAGGAGAGGGTCATGGCTACACCTTC. Translation: CASSYEGEGHGYTF.

J is TRBJ2-5 and V is TRBV7-9, with 7 bases aligning to TRBD1. Germline V gene lookup returns CDR1 SEHNR and CDR2 FQNEAQ (reference sequence). V lost 5 bases, J lost 2 bases, and 8 bases stayed unmatched. The CDR3 has 15 amino acids. The CDR3 spells CASSRAGTVQETQYF. CDR3 DNA: TGTGCCAGCAGCCGAGCCGGGACAGTACAAGAGACCCAGTACTTC.

The chain uses TRBV6-5 and TRBJ2-7, with 7 bases lining up with TRBD1. Trimming took 3 bases from V and 3 from J; bases not matched to a gene: 2. CDR3 length: 13 residues. Germline V gene data show CDR1 as MNHEY and CDR2 as SVGAGI. This CDR3 is CASSYRTGYEQYF. In DNA form, the CDR3 reads TGTGCCAGCAGTTATAGGACAGGCTACGAGCAGTACTTC.